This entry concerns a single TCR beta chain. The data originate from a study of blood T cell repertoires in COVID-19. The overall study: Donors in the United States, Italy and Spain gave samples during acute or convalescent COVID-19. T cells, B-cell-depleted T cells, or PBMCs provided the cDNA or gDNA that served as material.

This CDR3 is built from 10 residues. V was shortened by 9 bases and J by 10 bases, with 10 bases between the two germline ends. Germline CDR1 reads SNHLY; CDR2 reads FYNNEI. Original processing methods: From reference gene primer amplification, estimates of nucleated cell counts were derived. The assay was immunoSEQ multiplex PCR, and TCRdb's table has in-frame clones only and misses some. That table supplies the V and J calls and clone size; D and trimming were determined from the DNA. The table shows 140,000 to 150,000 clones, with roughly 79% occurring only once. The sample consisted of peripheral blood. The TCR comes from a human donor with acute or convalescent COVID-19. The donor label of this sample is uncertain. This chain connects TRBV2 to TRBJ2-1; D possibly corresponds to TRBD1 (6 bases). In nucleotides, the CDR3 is TGTGCCAGTGGGGGCAGGGAGCAGTTCTTC. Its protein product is CASGGREQFF.